This TCR beta chain was captured by sequencing in a study of type 1 and type 2 diabetes patients. Whole-study context: Magnetic bead positive selection isolated CD4+ or CD8+ T cells from PBMCs. A total of around 18 million paired-end reads came from the whole study.

PCR was run on genomic DNA. Multiplex PCR with 30 forward and 13 reverse primers amplified the TCR beta CDR3. TCRdb called the multiplex PCR reads again in MiXCR, with one record for every CDR3 protein. The table records about 250,000 distinct CDR3 sequences, 47% of them present only once. The CDR3 runs to 16 residues. V was clipped by 7 bases and J by 6 bases; unmatched bases: 9. The germline gives CDR1 LNHDA, CDR2 SQIVND (reference sequence). The sequencing input was peripheral blood mononuclear cells (PBMCs). The chain has TRBV19 and TRBJ2-1, with 13 bases matching TRBD2. This sequence originates from a man younger than 35 with type 2 diabetes. The CDR3 DNA sequence: TGTGCCAGTAAGTTCGCGACTAGCGGGGGGTCCAATGAGCAGTTCTTC. It yields the protein CASKFATSGGSNEQFF.